Listed below are T cell receptor beta chains from one sample, sequenced in a study of blood T cell repertoires in COVID-19. The table came from immunoSEQ multiplex PCR; TCRdb's copy has only in-frame clones and leaves some out. Of some 180,000 clones in the sample, approximately 85% were seen once. The sequencing input was PBMCs or T cells enriched from blood (not recorded which). Receptor source: a man in his forties or fifties who had recovered from COVID-19. The CDR3 runs from the conserved cysteine through the conserved F or W. The D gene is left open where the match is weak. Clone size is shown for a subset of rows, as once, few, many or a class of expanded clone.

cdr3_nt cdr3_aa j_call v_call d_call clone_size
TGCGCCAGCAGCTTGGAGCCGGGGGGTTCCTACGAGCAGTACTTC CASSLEPGGSYEQYF TRBJ2-7 TRBV5-1 TRBD2 few
TGTGCCAGTAGTATGTCAGGATTCTCTGGGGCCAACGTCCTGACTTTC CASSMSGFSGANVLTF TRBJ2-6 TRBV19 . once
TGTGCCAGCAGTTCCTCCCCCGGACAGCCTAATCAGCCCCAGCATTTT CASSSSPGQPNQPQHF TRBJ1-5 TRBV27 . .
TGTGCCAGCAGGACGGAGGGCGGTGGTCAGCCCCAGCATTTT CASRTEGGGQPQHF TRBJ1-5 TRBV28 . .
TGTGCCAGCTCACACAAACAGGGGGCTGAAGCTTTCTTT CASSHKQGAEAFF TRBJ1-1 TRBV18 TRBD1 .
TGTGCCATCAGTGACCGGACAGGGGCTGAAGCTTTCTTT CAISDRTGAEAFF TRBJ1-1 TRBV10-3 TRBD1 .
TGTGCCAGCAGCTTAGTCGCAGGGGAAGTCGGTGGCTACACCTTC CASSLVAGEVGGYTF TRBJ1-2 TRBV7-9 . .
TGTGCCAGCGGCACCAGGGGGCTTTATGGCTACACCTTC CASGTRGLYGYTF TRBJ1-2 TRBV6-5 TRBD1 .
TGTGCCAGCAGCCAGAACAGGGGCCAGAACACTGAAGCTTTCTTT CASSQNRGQNTEAFF TRBJ1-1 TRBV14 TRBD1 .
TGTGCCAGCAGTTTTGGAGCCGAGGGTGGTGGCTACACCTTC CASSFGAEGGGYTF TRBJ1-2 TRBV28 . .
TGTGCCAGCAGTTACAGGGTTGGAGCATACAATGAGCAGTTCTTC CASSYRVGAYNEQFF TRBJ2-1 TRBV7-9 . .
TGCAGCGTCCAGGGGCCGACCGAAGCTTTCTTT CSVQGPTEAFF TRBJ1-1 TRBV29-1 . .
TGTGCCACGAATCCTAGCGGACTTAGCACAGATACGCAGTATTTT CATNPSGLSTDTQYF TRBJ2-3 TRBV19 TRBD2 .
TGTGCCAGCGGGGGGGAGGGGAGCACCGGGGAGCTGTTTTTT CASGGEGSTGELFF TRBJ2-2 TRBV6-5 TRBD2 .
TGTGCCACCAGCAGAGATTCCAGGGGCACGGGGGAAAAACTGTTTTTT CATSRDSRGTGEKLFF TRBJ1-4 TRBV15 . once
TGTGCCAGCAGTTCCCCGACTAGCGGTCAAGAGACCCAGTACTTC CASSSPTSGQETQYF TRBJ2-5 TRBV28 TRBD2 .
TGTGCCAGTAGGATTAACAGGGGAAACACCATATATTTT CASRINRGNTIYF TRBJ1-3 TRBV19 . .
TGTGCCAGCAGCTCCTCGGGGGGGTACAATGAGCAGTTCTTC CASSSSGGYNEQFF TRBJ2-1 TRBV11-3 TRBD2 few
TGTGCCAGCAGCTTAGCGGTGGCAGGGTCAGCCACTGAAGCTTTCTTT CASSLAVAGSATEAFF TRBJ1-1 TRBV7-2 . once
TGCGCCAGCACCGGGACAGGAGTTGGAAACACCATATATTTT CASTGTGVGNTIYF TRBJ1-3 TRBV23-1 TRBD1 .
TGTGCCAGTACTGGACAGGGGCAAGAGACCCAGTACTTC CASTGQGQETQYF TRBJ2-5 TRBV19 TRBD1 once
TGTGCCAGCAGTGAAGCGCGGGGTGGGGACAATGAGCAGTTCTTC CASSEARGGDNEQFF TRBJ2-1 TRBV2 . once
TGTGCCAGCAGCTTGGCCATGGGGGAGGGCACAGATACGCAGTATTTT CASSLAMGEGTDTQYF TRBJ2-3 TRBV5-5 . .
TGTGCCAGTACCCCAGGGGACAGGGGCAATGGCTACACCTTC CASTPGDRGNGYTF TRBJ1-2 TRBV19 TRBD1 .
TGTGCCAGCAGTGAGCAAACTACCTACGAGCAGTACTTC CASSEQTTYEQYF TRBJ2-7 TRBV6-1 . .
TGTGCCAGCAGCTTAGGCGTGGGGGGCTACGAGCAGTACTTC CASSLGVGGYEQYF TRBJ2-7 TRBV7-2 . .
TGTGCCAGCGGGGAGTACGAGCAGTACTTC CASGEYEQYF TRBJ2-7 TRBV12-3/TRBV12-4 . .
TGTGCCAGCTTTAACAGCCGACCCGCGGGCGAGCAGTACTTC CASFNSRPAGEQYF TRBJ2-7 TRBV6-5 . .
TGTGCCAGCAGATTATCGGGGAGGGGCACCTACGAGCAGTACTTC CASRLSGRGTYEQYF TRBJ2-7 TRBV6-5 TRBD2 .
TGCGCCAGCAGCCTAACCATCGACAGGGTCAAACTATACGAGCAGTACTTC CASSLTIDRVKLYEQYF TRBJ2-7 TRBV5-1 TRBD1 .
TGTGCCAGTAGTATGGGTTCAGGTAGTCACGTCCTGACTTTC CASSMGSGSHVLTF TRBJ2-6 TRBV19 . .
TGTGCCAGCAGCCAACAGGCGGTGAACACTGAAGCTTTCTTT CASSQQAVNTEAFF TRBJ1-1 TRBV2 . .
TGTGCCAGCAGCGATTGGACAGGGGGCGATACGCAGTATTTT CASSDWTGGDTQYF TRBJ2-3 TRBV7-3 TRBD1 .
TGTGCCAGCACTGTGAGGGACTATGGCTACACCTTC CASTVRDYGYTF TRBJ1-2 TRBV28 . .
TGTGCCAGTAGCTTAGCTAGCGGGAGGCAAGAGACCCAGTACTTC CASSLASGRQETQYF TRBJ2-5 TRBV19 TRBD2 .
TGTGCCAGCCACCGGCGGGGTAGCAATCAGCCCCAGCATTTT CASHRRGSNQPQHF TRBJ1-5 TRBV13 . few
TGTGCCAGCAGCCCAGGGCGTTATAGCAATCAGCCCCAGCATTTT CASSPGRYSNQPQHF TRBJ1-5 TRBV5-8 . .
TGTGCCAGCACTTTATCAACAGGACAGAACACTGAAGCTTTCTTT CASTLSTGQNTEAFF TRBJ1-1 TRBV7-9 . .
TGTGCCAGCAGCCAAGCGGGGTGGGCCGGGGAGCTGTTTTTT CASSQAGWAGELFF TRBJ2-2 TRBV14 . .
TGTGCCAGCAGTTTAAATGGAGGGTCCTATGGCTACACCTTC CASSLNGGSYGYTF TRBJ1-2 TRBV27 . once
TGTGCCAGTATCCGGGGGAGTGGAACTGAAGCTTTCTTT CASIRGSGTEAFF TRBJ1-1 TRBV19 . .
TGTGCCAGCAGCGTTTCTAGCGGGAGTAACAACGAGCAGTACTTC CASSVSSGSNNEQYF TRBJ2-7 TRBV9 TRBD2 .
TGTGCCAGCAGTTTAGCGGGAGGCACAGATACGCAGTATTTT CASSLAGGTDTQYF TRBJ2-3 TRBV28 TRBD2 few
TGTGCCAGCAGCTTAGATCGGGGTTACGAGCAGTACTTC CASSLDRGYEQYF TRBJ2-7 TRBV7-2 . .
TGTGCCAGCAGCCGGGGGGGAGCTTCTCGGTCTCACACAGATACGCAGTATTTT CASSRGGASRSHTDTQYF TRBJ2-3 TRBV7-9 TRBD2 few
TGTGCCAGTAGGCCACAGGGCGAGGGCACAGATACGCAGTATTTT CASRPQGEGTDTQYF TRBJ2-3 TRBV19 . .
TGTGCCAGCAGCCAAGAGGGACACCAAAATACCCCCTACAATGAGCAGTTCTTC CASSQEGHQNTPYNEQFF TRBJ2-1 TRBV11-3 . .
TGTGCCAGCAGTCGGACAGGGAGCACTGAAGCTTTCTTT CASSRTGSTEAFF TRBJ1-1 TRBV2 TRBD1 .
TGTGCCAGCAGGAAAGCCGGACAGCCTCTATATGGCTACACCTTC CASRKAGQPLYGYTF TRBJ1-2 TRBV6-5 . .
TGTGCCAGCAGCCTAGACAGGATCACCTACGAGCAGTACTTC CASSLDRITYEQYF TRBJ2-7 TRBV27 . .
TGTGCCAGCTCACCACCGACAGGGACCTATGGCTACACCTTC CASSPPTGTYGYTF TRBJ1-2 TRBV18 TRBD1 .
TGTGCCAGCAGTCCGGGGACAGGGGGGTTTTGGACTGAAGCTTTCTTT CASSPGTGGFWTEAFF TRBJ1-1 TRBV6-6 TRBD1 .
TGCGCCAGCACTTCCGACGGGACTGGCTACAATGAGCAGTTCTTC CASTSDGTGYNEQFF TRBJ2-1 TRBV5-1 . .
TGTGCCAGCAGCCAAGTGGCCCAGGGGCAGCCCCAGCATTTT CASSQVAQGQPQHF TRBJ1-5 TRBV3-1/TRBV3-2 . .
TGTGCCAGCTCACCACAGACAGGGATCAATCAGCCCCAGCATTTT CASSPQTGINQPQHF TRBJ1-5 TRBV18 TRBD1 once
TGTGCCAGCAGTTCCCCGAGTGGCTACACCTTC CASSSPSGYTF TRBJ1-2 TRBV28 . .
TGTGCCAGCTTGATGACAGGGGCGCACTATGGCTACACCTTC CASLMTGAHYGYTF TRBJ1-2 TRBV5-5 TRBD1 .